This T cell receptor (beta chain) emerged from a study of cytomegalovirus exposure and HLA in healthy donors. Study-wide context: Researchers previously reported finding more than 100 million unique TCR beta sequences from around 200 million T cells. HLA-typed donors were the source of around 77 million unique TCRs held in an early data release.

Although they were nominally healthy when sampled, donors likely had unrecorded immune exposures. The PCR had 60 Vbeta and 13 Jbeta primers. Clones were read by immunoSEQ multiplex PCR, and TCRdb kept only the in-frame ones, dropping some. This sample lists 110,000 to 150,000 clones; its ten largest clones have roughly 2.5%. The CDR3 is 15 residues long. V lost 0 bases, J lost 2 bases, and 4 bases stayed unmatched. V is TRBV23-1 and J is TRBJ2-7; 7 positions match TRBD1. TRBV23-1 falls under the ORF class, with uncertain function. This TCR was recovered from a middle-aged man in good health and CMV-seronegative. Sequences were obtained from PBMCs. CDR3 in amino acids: CASSQSRDSPYEQYF. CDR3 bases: TGCGCCAGCAGTCAATCGAGGGACAGCCCCTACGAGCAGTACTTC.